The entry that follows covers one T cell receptor beta chain sequence. The antigen is undetermined. These data come from a study of cytomegalovirus exposure and HLA in healthy donors. Regarding the study as a whole: In a later analysis, TCR association rates varied by HLA locus: DRB1 most, HLA-C fewest. Roughly uniform depth of sequencing across donors was assumed in presence/absence analyses.

13 Jbeta primers and 60 Vbeta primers were used for the PCR. The method was immunoSEQ multiplex PCR; TCRdb's version includes in-frame clones alone and lacks a portion of them. The table shows 150,000 to 170,000 clones, with over 65% occurring only once. The CDR3 is 14 amino acids. Germline CDR1 SGHRS, CDR2 YFSETQ. V was clipped by 4 bases and J by 5 bases; unmatched bases: 7. Sequencing input: PBMCs. The chain recombines TRBV5-1 with TRBJ1-2, with 8 bases aligning to TRBD1. The clonotype originates from a man aged 30 to 45 in good health and CMV-seronegative. The CDR3 nucleotides read TGCGCCAGCAGCATAGGGACAGGAGGGTATGGCTACACCTTC. This encodes CASSIGTGGYGYTF.